Below, one TCR beta chain is given with its context. As yet, its antigen is unknown. The CDR3 length is 13 residues. Germline V gene sequence: CDR1 LGHDT, CDR2 YNNKEL (reference sequence). V lost 3 bases, J lost 3 bases, and 6 bases lay in between. Produced via immunoSEQ multiplex PCR; TCRdb's table is partial and in-frame only. The sample has 110,000 to 150,000 clones, more than 75% seen once. The data stem from a study of T cell responses to AZD1222 COVID-19 vaccine. Study-level results: Receipt of two AZD1222 doses was followed by a rise in Spike-specific TCR breadth and depth. In a largely white British group with more females than males, clonal diversity was possibly underestimated.

Second-dose groups at about 4 or about 12 weeks were pooled. This clonotype was sampled from an adult who received the AZD1222 COVID-19 vaccine. The genes are TRBV3-1 (or the pseudogene TRBV3-2) and TRBJ2-1; the D is unclear. This specimen consisted of peripheral blood, obtained 28 days after the second AZD1222 dose. DNA of the CDR3: TGTGCCAGCAGCCATGGGAACTACAATGAGCAGTTCTTC. This sequence encodes CASSHGNYNEQFF.